Listed below are T cell receptor beta chains from one sample, sequenced in a study of cytomegalovirus exposure and HLA in healthy donors. Some clones are missing from TCRdb's copy, which holds only in-frame ones; the method was immunoSEQ multiplex PCR. Altogether 150,000 to 200,000 clones are present, around 83% being singletons, with the ten largest covering around 0.99%. The sequenced material came from PBMCs. These receptors came from a woman aged 40 to 50 in good health and CMV-seronegative. The CDR3 runs from the conserved cysteine through the conserved F or W. A D gene is named only where the DNA matches it firmly. For some rows the clone size is stated as once, few or many, or as a class when expanded; others skip it.

TRBV6-5	.	.	15	TRBJ1-4	CASSYSGQITEKLFF	TGTGCCAGCAGTTACTCAGGACAGATTACTGAAAAACTGTTTTTT
TRBV5-1	.	.	16	TRBJ2-6	CASSIYSGAGANVLTF	TGCGCCAGCAGCATCTATTCGGGGGCTGGGGCCAACGTCCTGACTTTC
TRBV7-3	once	TRBD2	16	TRBJ2-1	CASSPLSGLAGNEQFF	TGTGCCAGCAGCCCGCTTTCGGGACTAGCGGGCAATGAGCAGTTCTTC
TRBV5-1	.	TRBD2	15	TRBJ2-7	CASSLNGLAIYEQYF	TGCGCCAGCAGCTTGAATGGACTAGCTATCTACGAGCAGTACTTC
TRBV6-1	few	.	14	TRBJ1-5	CASRGRGSNQPQHF	TGTGCCAGCAGGGGCAGGGGCAGCAATCAGCCCCAGCATTTT
TRBV2	once	.	14	TRBJ2-7	CASSEGFGFYEQYF	TGTGCCAGCAGCGAAGGTTTTGGCTTCTACGAGCAGTACTTC
TRBV6-5	few	.	15	TRBJ1-6	CASKVASSYNSPLHF	TGTGCCAGCAAGGTTGCTAGCTCCTATAATTCACCCCTCCACTTT
TRBV7-2	.	TRBD1	15	TRBJ1-1	CASSLGTGAGTEAFF	TGTGCCAGCAGCCTGGGGACAGGGGCCGGCACTGAAGCTTTCTTT
TRBV19	few	.	14	TRBJ1-2	CASSKAPGVDGYTF	TGTGCCAGTAGTAAGGCCCCCGGGGTTGACGGCTACACCTTC
TRBV18	once	.	13	TRBJ2-7	CASSPTYNYEQYF	TGTGCCAGCTCACCGACATATAACTACGAGCAGTACTTC
TRBV5-5	.	.	15	TRBJ1-4	CASSSRRETNEKLFF	TGTGCCAGCAGCTCAAGACGGGAAACTAATGAAAAACTGTTTTTT
TRBV6-5	.	TRBD2	15	TRBJ2-3	CASSYGLAGTDTQYF	TGTGCCAGCAGTTATGGACTAGCGGGCACAGATACGCAGTATTTT
TRBV11-3	.	TRBD1	15	TRBJ1-3	CASSTGGSSGNTIYF	TGTGCCAGCAGCACAGGGGGGAGCTCTGGAAACACCATATATTTT
TRBV7-9	.	TRBD1	15	TRBJ1-5	CASSWGQGSNQPQHF	TGTGCCAGCAGCTGGGGACAGGGGAGCAATCAGCCCCAGCATTTT
TRBV9	.	TRBD1	15	TRBJ2-5	CASSVGDRGQETQYF	TGTGCCAGCAGCGTAGGGGACAGGGGGCAAGAGACCCAGTACTTC
TRBV6-5	.	TRBD2	14	TRBJ2-7	CASSFLTSAHEQYF	TGTGCCAGCAGTTTTCTGACTAGCGCCCACGAGCAGTACTTC
TRBV19	.	.	13	TRBJ1-1	CASSIALNTEAFF	TGTGCCAGTAGTATCGCGCTGAACACTGAAGCTTTCTTT
TRBV6-6	.	TRBD1	14	TRBJ1-6	CASRSGGPHSPLHF	TGTGCCAGCAGGTCAGGGGGCCCCCATTCACCCCTCCACTTT
TRBV6-1	.	.	17	TRBJ1-5	CASSETVPGSRDQPQHF	TGTGCCAGCAGTGAAACAGTACCGGGGTCCAGAGATCAGCCCCAGCATTTT
TRBV6-6	.	.	14	TRBJ1-1	CASSYSGVNTEAFF	TGTGCCAGCAGTTACTCCGGGGTGAACACTGAAGCTTTCTTT
TRBV20-1	.	.	11	TRBJ1-2	CSASPGTGYTF	TGCAGTGCTAGCCCAGGAACCGGCTACACCTTC
TRBV7-9	few	TRBD2	19	TRBJ2-1	CASSLAYGASGIVYNEQFF	TGTGCCAGCAGCTTAGCATATGGGGCTAGCGGGATTGTCTACAATGAGCAGTTCTTC
TRBV18	.	TRBD1	15	TRBJ1-3	CASSPRTGAGNTIYF	TGTGCCAGCTCACCCCGGACAGGGGCTGGAAACACCATATATTTT
TRBV7-9	.	.	14	TRBJ2-3	CASSSGPGTDTQYF	TGTGCCAGCAGCTCCGGACCAGGGACAGATACGCAGTATTTT
TRBV11-3	.	TRBD1	14	TRBJ1-1	CASSSSQGYTEAFF	TGTGCCAGCAGCTCCTCACAGGGGTACACTGAAGCTTTCTTT
TRBV9	.	TRBD2	15	TRBJ2-1	CASSVRSGGPREQFF	TGTGCCAGCAGCGTACGAAGCGGGGGACCTAGAGAGCAGTTCTTC
TRBV6-5	.	TRBD1	16	TRBJ1-1	CASSYGTGGGGTEAFF	TGTGCCAGCAGTTACGGGACAGGGGGCGGAGGAACTGAAGCTTTCTTT
TRBV7-2	.	.	15	TRBJ2-2	CASRRGGANTGELFF	TGTGCCAGCAGGAGGGGCGGGGCGAACACCGGGGAGCTGTTTTTT
TRBV30	.	.	12	TRBJ2-1	CALATSYNEQFF	TGTGCCCTAGCGACCTCCTACAATGAGCAGTTCTTC
TRBV28	once	TRBD1	12	TRBJ1-2	CAITGGLYGYTF	TGTGCGATCACAGGGGGGCTCTATGGCTACACCTTC
TRBV15	.	.	15	TRBJ2-1	CATSRDRSQYNEQFF	TGTGCCACCAGCAGAGATCGAAGTCAGTACAATGAGCAGTTCTTC